The 26 T cell receptor beta chains in this list originate from one sample, sequenced in a study of graft-versus-host responses after intestinal transplantation. Sequenced by immunoSEQ multiplex PCR; TCRdb stores in-frame clones only, minus some. The sample yields roughly 20,000 clones, roughly two fifths seen once. The authors plated about 200,000 CFSE-labeled responder cells with about 200,000 irradiated, violet-dye-labeled stimulator cells. The material sequenced was alloreactive CD8+ T cells from a mixed lymphocyte reaction culture, taken before transplantation. Indicated subset: CFSE-low proliferating T cells sorted from roughly 6-day pre-transplant mixed lymphocyte reaction (GvH or HvG direction). Receptors originate from a human patient who was an organ donor for intestinal transplantation.

The rearrangement joins TRBV19 to TRBJ1-5; 7 bases align to TRBD1. Germline CDR1 reads LNHDA; CDR2 reads SQIVND (reference sequence). The CDR3 length is 14 residues. The V and J ends lost 5 bases and 7 bases, in that order; junction bases with no gene match: 8. CDR3 in amino acids: CASSPVGGEQPQHF. The CDR3 nucleotides are TGTGCCAGTAGTCCCGTAGGGGGCGAACAGCCCCAGCATTTT.

This clone was counted a few times. The same CDR3 is also encoded by other DNA sequences in this sample. Here the CDR3 reads CASSITGGGGEQYF. The DNA of the CDR3 is TGTGCCAGCAGCATCACGGGCGGGGGTGGGGAGCAGTACTTC. The chain is built from TRBV27 and TRBJ2-7; 7 positions agree with TRBD2. After removal of 6 bases from V and 7 bases from J, the junction contained 12 bases not matched to a gene. In germline, CDR1 is MNHEY, CDR2 SMNVEV (reference sequence). The CDR3 loop spans 14 amino acids.

The chain combines TRBV30 with TRBJ2-1; the match to TRBD2 covers 9 bases. Germline CDR1 GTSNPN, CDR2 SVGIG (reference sequence). The V gene end was trimmed by 0 bases and the J gene end by 6 bases; junction bases not matched to a gene: 0. The CDR3 sequence is 13 residues long. The CDR3 DNA reads TGTGCCTGGAGTGTGGGACTAGCCAATGAGCAGTTCTTC. Amino acid sequence: CAWSVGLANEQFF.

This sequence joins TRBV9 and TRBJ2-5; D call uncertain. V was cut by 1 base and J by 4 bases, with 5 bases left in between. The CDR3 length is 12 residues. Germline values: CDR1 SGDLS, CDR2 YYNGEE. DNA for the CDR3: TGTGCCAGCAGCGTACCCCGAGAGACCCAGTACTTC. This sequence encodes CASSVPRETQYF.

The DNA of the CDR3 is TGTGCCAGCAGTTTGGCAGGTGGGATGAACACTGAAGCTTTCTTT. Translated: CASSLAGGMNTEAFF. The chain combines TRBV27 with TRBJ1-1; D is undetermined. Trimming shortened V by 3 bases and J by 0 bases, and 11 bases separated the two germline ends. The CDR3 extends over 15 amino acids. Germline loops: CDR1 MNHEY, CDR2 SMNVEV (reference sequence).

Judged by abundance, this clone is medium-sized. V and J are TRBV9 and TRBJ1-4, with D maybe TRBD1 (6 bases). CDR3 length equals 15 residues. Trimming pared 3 bases from V and 3 bases from J, leaving 12 bases between. CDR1 SGDLS and CDR2 YYNGEE come from the germline V gene. CDR3 amino acids: CASSAQGRANEKLFF. CDR3 coding DNA: TGTGCCAGCAGCGCCCAGGGGCGGGCTAATGAAAAACTGTTTTTT.

In DNA form, the CDR3 reads TGTGCCAGTAGTATTATTTTCCCCCCGGGACTAGCAAATCCACCCGGGGAGCTGTTTTTT. This codes for CASSIIFPPGLANPPGELFF. V is TRBV19 and J is TRBJ2-2; 9 nucleotides agree with TRBD2. J gave up 6 bases and V 3 bases, and 20 bases lay outside the gene matches. Germline lookup yields CDR1 LNHDA and CDR2 SQIVND (reference sequence). The CDR3 is 20 amino acids.

This clone was counted only a few times. The rearrangement uses TRBV27 and TRBJ2-7; a possible D gene is TRBD2 (6 bases). V was trimmed by 0 bases and J by 4 bases, leaving 10 bases between them. CDR1 is MNHEY, CDR2 SMNVEV, per germline (reference sequence). This CDR3 has 14 residues. DNA for the CDR3: TGTGCCAGCAGTTTATCCGCTAGCGAATACGAGCAGTACTTC. Amino acid sequence: CASSLSASEYEQYF.

This clone was detected a few times. The gene calls are TRBV27 and TRBJ1-1; the D gene is possibly TRBD1 (5 bases). The CDR3 spans 14 residues. Per germline, CDR1 MNHEY and CDR2 SMNVEV (reference sequence). Trimming stripped 2 bases from V and 4 bases from J, with 11 bases between. This CDR3 reads CASSLGRGTTEAFF. Here the CDR3 DNA reads TGTGCCAGCAGTTTAGGGCGGGGGACCACTGAAGCTTTCTTT.

By share, this clone ranks as medium-sized (0.01 to 0.1%). The gene calls are TRBV4-1 and TRBJ2-7; D is unclear. The CDR3 spans 15 residues. Germline V gene lookup returns CDR1 MGHRA and CDR2 YSYEKL. V lost 1 base and J 0 bases, leaving 10 bases between the germline ends. The CDR3, as DNA: TGCGCCAGCAGCCAAGTTCTGAGGAGCTCCTACGAGCAGTACTTC. The encoded protein is CASSQVLRSSYEQYF.

This clone was detected a few times. The V and J genes are TRBV27 and TRBJ2-7, with 10 nucleotides matching TRBD2. Per the germline V gene, CDR1 is MNHEY and CDR2 is SMNVEV (reference sequence). The CDR3 is 14 residues long. Trimming removed 5 bases from V and 5 bases from J; junction bases left unmatched: 6. The CDR3 is CASSITSGIDEQYF. CDR3 DNA: TGTGCCAGCAGTATCACTAGCGGGATTGACGAGCAGTACTTC.

This clone appeared a few times. The chain employs TRBV21-1 and TRBJ1-5; the listed D gene, TRBD1, was not tested against the DNA. TRBV21-1 has pseudogene status. This CDR3 spans 17 amino acids. In DNA, the CDR3 is TGTGCCAGCAGCAAACAGGGGGCGGCTTGTAGCAATCAGCCCCAGCATTTT. Encoded protein: CASSKQGAACSNQPQHF.

The J gene is TRBJ2-1, the V gene TRBV10-3, with D perhaps TRBD1 (6 bases). Trimming shortened V by 8 bases and J by 0 bases, and 8 bases separated the two germline ends. Looked up from germline, CDR1 is ENHRY and CDR2 is SYGVKD. CDR3 length: 13 residues. The CDR3 DNA is TGTGCCATCGGGACAAACTCCTACAATGAGCAGTTCTTC. Protein: CAIGTNSYNEQFF.

Comments on this clone: A clone one base away is much larger, so this may be a read error. The rearrangement uses TRBV11-3 and TRBJ2-5; a weak D match, TRBD2 (5 bases). The J call may be incorrect, as the DNA end agrees better with TRBJ2-7. The CDR3 is made up of 14 amino acids. Per the germline V gene, CDR1 is SGHNT and CDR2 is YENEEA. CDR3 amino acids: CASSLGGSSYEQYF. In nucleotides, the CDR3 is TGTGCCAGCAGCTTAGGTGGGAGCTCCTACGAGCAGTACTTC.

This chain links TRBV6-5 with TRBJ2-7, with 7 bases identical to TRBD1. The CDR3 sequence is 14 residues long. CDR1 and CDR2 (germline): MNHEY, SVGAGI. V trimming: 5 bases; J trimming: 0 bases; junction bases outside the gene matches: 4. The DNA of the CDR3 is TGTGCCAGCAGTGAACAGGGGATCTCCTACGAGCAGTACTTC. This codes for CASSEQGISYEQYF.

V usage is TRBV4-2 and J usage is TRBJ2-1; D unresolved. V gave up 5 bases and J gave up 8 bases, with 10 bases separating them. The CDR3 spans 12 residues. Germline loops: CDR1 LGHNA, CDR2 YNFKEQ. DNA of the CDR3: TGTGCCAGCAGCTTAGTTCGGGATGAGCAGTTCTTC. Protein product: CASSLVRDEQFF.

This clone was detected a few times. Other DNA sequences in the sample encode the same CDR3. The chain has TRBV4-1 and TRBJ2-7; TRBD1 aligns across 7 bases. Germline V CDR1 and CDR2: MGHRA, YSYEKL. The V segment lost 5 bases and the J segment 0 bases; nucleotides outside the gene matches: 1. The CDR3 is 13 amino acids. CDR3 sequence: CASSWDSSYEQYF. The CDR3 region has the DNA TGCGCCAGCAGCTGGGACAGCTCCTACGAGCAGTACTTC.

The chain is built from TRBV6-5 and TRBJ1-1; no clear D gene. Trimming removed 3 bases at V and 0 bases at J, with 11 bases between. The CDR3 contains 15 residues. Germline V gene data show CDR1 as MNHEY and CDR2 as SVGAGI. The CDR3 DNA reads TGTGCCAGCAGTTATTTAGGGTCGGTGAACACTGAAGCTTTCTTT. This codes for CASSYLGSVNTEAFF.

The chain recombines TRBV6-1 with TRBJ1-1; 12 positions agree with TRBD1. The V segment lost 10 bases and the J segment 4 bases; nucleotides outside the gene matches: 7. CDR1 MNHNS and CDR2 SASEGT come from the germline V gene. The CDR3 loop spans 14 amino acids. CDR3 DNA sequence: TGTGCCACCGGGACAGGGGGCGAGGGCACTGAAGCTTTCTTT. It encodes CATGTGGEGTEAFF.

The chain carries TRBV7-6 and TRBJ2-1; D gene uncertain. This CDR3 spans 14 amino acids. V gave up 0 bases and J gave up 7 bases, with 10 bases separating them. Germline lookup yields CDR1 SGHVS and CDR2 FNYEAQ. The CDR3 region is CASSLATVPNEQFF. CDR3 sequence (DNA): TGTGCCAGCAGCTTAGCCACCGTACCTAATGAGCAGTTCTTC.

This clone was counted between two and nine times. At the DNA level, this CDR3 is encoded by other sequences in the same sample as well. The V gene is TRBV19, the J gene TRBJ2-7; 8 bases are a match to TRBD1. The CDR3 is 14 residues long. Looked up from germline, CDR1 is LNHDA and CDR2 is SQIVND (reference sequence). The V gene end was trimmed by 1 base and the J gene end by 2 bases; junction bases not matched to a gene: 1. As DNA, the CDR3 is TGTGCCAGTAGTATAGCAGGGGGCCCCTACGAGCAGTACTTC. This encodes CASSIAGGPYEQYF.

V is TRBV4-1 and J is TRBJ2-7, with D possibly TRBD2 on 6 matching bases. Germline values: CDR1 MGHRA, CDR2 YSYEKL. Trimming removed 4 bases at V and 2 bases at J, with 15 bases between. The length of the CDR3 is 15 residues. Here the CDR3 DNA reads TGCGCCAGCAGCCTCTCGGGGGACCTTACCTACGAGCAGTACTTC. It yields the protein CASSLSGDLTYEQYF.

The chain has TRBV28 and TRBJ2-7; TRBD1 aligns across 9 bases. This CDR3 has 17 residues. Germline V CDR1 and CDR2: MDHEN, SYDVKM. The V segment lost 7 bases and the J segment 3 bases; nucleotides outside the gene matches: 16. CDR3 loop: CASNISSPGQGRYEQYF. CDR3 nucleotides: TGTGCCAGCAATATTTCCTCTCCGGGACAGGGACGCTACGAGCAGTACTTC. Full variable domain (rest looked up from reference TRBV28 and TRBJ2-7): DVKVTQSSRYLVKRTGEKVFLECVQDMDHENMFWYRQDPGLGLRLIYFSYDVKMKEKGDIPEGYSVSREKKERFSLILESASTNQTSMYLCASNISSPGQGRYEQYFGPGTRLTVT.

This clone is a singleton in its sample. The chain links TRBV4-1 to TRBJ1-1; weak D call: TRBD1 (5 bases). This CDR3 has 13 amino acids. V lost 3 bases and J 4 bases, leaving 9 bases between the germline ends. Germline CDR1 is MGHRA and CDR2 is YSYEKL. CDR3 amino acids: CASSQIQGTEAFF. The CDR3 DNA is TGCGCCAGCAGCCAGATCCAGGGCACTGAAGCTTTCTTT.

This clone was observed a few times. The chain links TRBV19 to TRBJ2-1; D remains unclear. Germline V gives CDR1 LNHDA, CDR2 SQIVND (reference sequence). The CDR3 is 14 residues long. Trimming pared 5 bases from V and 10 bases from J, leaving 18 bases between. The CDR3 is CASSPVSLLSEQFF. CDR3 nucleotides: TGTGCCAGTAGTCCTGTCAGTCTACTGTCGGAGCAGTTCTTC.

The gene calls are TRBV20-1 and TRBJ2-3, with 9 bases matching TRBD1. The CDR3 is made up of 11 amino acids. Germline values: CDR1 DFQATT, CDR2 SNEGSKA (reference sequence). V dropped 5 bases and J dropped 6; count of bases not matched to a gene: 0. The CDR3 protein is CSADRGDTQYF. CDR3 bases: TGCAGTGCTGACAGGGGGGATACGCAGTATTTT.